Given below is one TCR beta chain in context. This sample was included in a study of blood T cell repertoires in COVID-19. TCRdb's copy holds only in-frame clones and misses some; the assay was immunoSEQ multiplex PCR. The sample holds approximately 23,000 clones, about 87% seen once. V lost 0 bases and J lost 11; bases outside the gene matches: 1. Germline V gene data show CDR1 as LNHNV and CDR2 as YYDKDF (reference sequence). This CDR3 spans 12 amino acids. The receptor's source is a woman aged 80 or over with active COVID-19. The sequencing input was peripheral blood. The chain is built from TRBV15 and TRBJ2-3, with 8 bases identical to TRBD2. The chain's CDR3 is CATSRETSEQYF. CDR3 nucleotide sequence: TGTGCCACCAGCAGAGAGACTAGCGAGCAGTATTTT.